A single T cell receptor (beta chain) is shown here with its context. What it binds is unknown. Its ends do not fully match the called genes, so a read error is possible. This entry belongs to a study of post-analysis software for immune sequencing data. Study at large: Relapsing-remitting, secondary progressive and progressive-relapsing forms made up the multiple sclerosis disease courses.

Whole-study results and caveats: Diversity measured as normalized Chao1 was significantly lower in multiple sclerosis patients than in controls. Five TRBV segments occurring more often in patients than controls included TRBV5-6, TRBV5-1 and TRBV20-1.

Unique molecular identifiers had been added to the TCR beta cDNA libraries. TCRdb reprocessed the PCR reads via MiXCR and lists one record per CDR3 protein. The table records about 620,000 distinct CDR3 sequences, 44% of them present only once. Per the germline V gene, CDR1 is SQVTM and CDR2 is ANQGSEA. The CDR3 spans 12 residues. The origin of this receptor is a girl aged 10 to 17 with multiple sclerosis. Sequences were obtained from blood. V and J are TRBV29-1 and TRBJ1-2; no definite D call. CDR3 amino acids: CSGEPGSYGYTF. CDR3 sequence (DNA): TGCAGCGGTGAACCCGGAAGCTATGGCTACACCTTC.